This T cell receptor (beta chain) was sequenced in a study of identical twins. This clonotype showed up just a few times. Its specificity is unknown. The CDR3 runs to 15 residues. V gave up 4 bases and J gave up 0 bases; unmatched junction bases: 3. Germline CDR1 LGHDT, CDR2 YNNKEL (reference sequence). Healthy Caucasians supplied all donations. Study-wide results and limits: Invariant MAIT and iNKT cells may have partly biased zero-insertion analyses.

TCRdb itself ran the 5' RACE reads through MiXCR, one entry per CDR3 protein. The data contain just under 550,000 distinct CDR3 sequences, roughly 15% of them singletons. Another study also made use of these data, one on yellow fever vaccine responses in identical twins.

This TCR came from a woman under 30 in good health. The sample consisted of CD4+ T cells sorted from blood. The rearrangement joins TRBV3-1 to TRBJ2-1, with 7 nucleotides matching TRBD2. CDR3 nucleotides: TGTGCCAGCAGCCCGACTAGCTCCTCCTACAATGAGCAGTTCTTC. It encodes CASSPTSSSYNEQFF.